These T cell receptor beta chains were read from a single sample in a study of vaccination and CD4 T cells after COVID-19. The antigens for these receptors are not known. Using its own MiXCR run on the PCR reads, TCRdb lists one record per CDR3 protein. This sample has about 17,000 distinct CDR3 sequences; almost 40% occur once, and the top ten carry 7.5% to 9.5%. The sequencing input was CD4+ T cells from blood, cultured in vitro. These receptor sequences come from a human donor who had recovered from COVID-19. The CDR3 runs from the conserved cysteine through the conserved F or W. Fields, in order: clone size, D gene, J gene, V gene, CDR3 protein, CDR3 DNA. D genes are given only for firm matches. A row's size may be missing; if present it is once, few, many or a size class.

>-|-|TRBJ1-1|TRBV6-1
CASSSQMDPRTPTEAFF
TGTGCCAGCAGCTCCCAGATGGACCCTAGAACCCCCACTGAAGCTTTCTTT
>-|-|TRBJ1-5|TRBV21-1
CASSKGGSGGDQPQHF
TGTGCCAGCAGCAAAGGAGGTTCGGGGGGGGATCAGCCCCAGCATTTT
>-|TRBD1|TRBJ1-5|TRBV12-3/TRBV12-4
CASRPGQDSNQPQHF
TGTGCCAGCAGGCCGGGACAGGATAGCAATCAGCCCCAGCATTTT
>-|TRBD2|TRBJ2-1|TRBV20-1
CSATGSLAGAPEQFF
TGCAGTGCTACGGGTTCCCTAGCGGGAGCCCCGGAGCAGTTCTTC
>-|-|TRBJ1-1|TRBV28
CASSREKAFF
TGTGCCAGCAGCCGGGAGAAAGCTTTCTTT
>-|-|TRBJ2-5|TRBV11-1
CASSLERETQYF
TGTGCCAGCAGCTTAGAACGGGAGACCCAGTACTTC
>-|TRBD2|TRBJ2-5|TRBV4-1
CASSQDSFSAGGAETQYF
TGCGCCAGCAGCCAAGATTCCTTTTCAGCGGGAGGGGCGGAGACCCAGTACTTC
>few|-|TRBJ1-1|TRBV20-1
CSARAAGHANTEAFF
TGCAGTGCTAGAGCAGCCGGGCATGCGAACACTGAAGCTTTCTTT
>-|TRBD1|TRBJ2-5|TRBV7-8
CASSLRPGQGLETQYF
TGTGCCAGCAGCTTAAGACCGGGACAGGGACTAGAGACCCAGTACTTC
>-|-|TRBJ1-1|TRBV15
CATSREGSREAFF
TGTGCCACCAGCAGAGAGGGCAGTCGAGAAGCTTTCTTT
>few|-|TRBJ1-1|TRBV7-9
CASSSKWDSEAFF
TGTGCCAGCAGCTCGAAATGGGACTCCGAAGCTTTCTTT
>few|TRBD1|TRBJ1-5|TRBV11-1
CASSLPPDRVGSNQPQHF
TGTGCCAGCAGCTTACCCCCCGACAGGGTAGGTAGCAATCAGCCCCAGCATTTT
>few|-|TRBJ1-6|TRBV20-1
CSAHGSYNSPLHF
TGCAGTGCTCACGGATCCTATAATTCACCCCTCCACTTT
>-|TRBD1|TRBJ2-7|TRBV7-9
CASSKDRVSSYEQYF
TGTGCCAGCAGCAAGGACAGGGTAAGCTCCTACGAGCAGTACTTC
>few|TRBD2|TRBJ2-5|TRBV2
CASSVGRLAEKETQYF
TGTGCCAGCAGTGTCGGGAGACTAGCGGAAAAAGAGACCCAGTACTTC
>-|-|TRBJ2-1|TRBV6-1
CASKEIEGQFF
TGTGCCAGCAAGGAGATAGAGGGGCAGTTCTTC
>few|TRBD2|TRBJ2-3|TRBV6-5
CASSYSAGGYTDTQYF
TGTGCCAGCAGTTACTCAGCGGGAGGGTACACAGATACGCAGTATTTT
>medium-sized|-|TRBJ1-5|TRBV20-1
CSAVEGGQPQHF
TGCAGTGCCGTCGAGGGAGGGCAGCCCCAGCATTTT
>-|TRBD1|TRBJ2-3|TRBV7-2
CASSFPTGLTDTQYF
TGTGCCAGCAGCTTCCCGACAGGGCTGACAGATACGCAGTATTTT
>-|-|TRBJ2-5|TRBV20-1
CSASRRRETQYF
TGCAGTGCTAGTCGGCGGAGGGAGACCCAGTACTTC
>few|TRBD1|TRBJ1-4|TRBV6-5
CASSFDRANEKLFF
TGTGCCAGCAGTTTTGACAGGGCTAATGAAAAACTGTTTTTT
>few|TRBD1|TRBJ2-5|TRBV20-1
CSATTGGTETQYF
TGCAGTGCTACTACAGGGGGGACGGAGACCCAGTACTTC
>few|TRBD1|TRBJ2-7|TRBV2
CASLGTGAYEQYF
TGTGCCAGCCTCGGGACAGGGGCCTACGAGCAGTACTTC